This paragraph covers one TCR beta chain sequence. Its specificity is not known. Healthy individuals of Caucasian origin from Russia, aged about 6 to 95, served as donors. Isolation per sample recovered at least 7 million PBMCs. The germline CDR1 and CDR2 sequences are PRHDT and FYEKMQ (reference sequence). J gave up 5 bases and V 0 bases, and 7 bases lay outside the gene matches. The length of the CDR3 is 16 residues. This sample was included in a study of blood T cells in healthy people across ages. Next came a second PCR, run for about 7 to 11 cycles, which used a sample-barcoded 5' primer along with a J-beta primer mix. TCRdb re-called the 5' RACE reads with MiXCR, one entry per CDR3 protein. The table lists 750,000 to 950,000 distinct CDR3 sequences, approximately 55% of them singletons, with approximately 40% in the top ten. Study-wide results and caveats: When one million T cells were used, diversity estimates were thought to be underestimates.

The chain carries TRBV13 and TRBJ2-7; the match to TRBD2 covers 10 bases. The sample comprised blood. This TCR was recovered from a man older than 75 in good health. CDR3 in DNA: TGTGCCAGCAGCTTAGGGGCTAGCGGGAGTGAGCACGAGCAGTACTTC. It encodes CASSLGASGSEHEQYF.